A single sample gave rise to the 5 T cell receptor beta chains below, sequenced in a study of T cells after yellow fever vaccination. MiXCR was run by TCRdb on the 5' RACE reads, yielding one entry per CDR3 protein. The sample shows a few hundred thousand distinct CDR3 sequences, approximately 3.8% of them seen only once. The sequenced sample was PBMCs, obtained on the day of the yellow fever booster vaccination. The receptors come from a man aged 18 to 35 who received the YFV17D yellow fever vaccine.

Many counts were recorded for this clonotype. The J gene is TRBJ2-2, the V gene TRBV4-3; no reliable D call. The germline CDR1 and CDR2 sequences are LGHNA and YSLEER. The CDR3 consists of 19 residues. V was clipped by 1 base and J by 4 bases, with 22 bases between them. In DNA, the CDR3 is TGCGCCAGCAGCCAAGCGCCAGGACCCGTACCCGTCCGCACCGGGGAGCTGTTTTTT. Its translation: CASSQAPGPVPVRTGELFF.

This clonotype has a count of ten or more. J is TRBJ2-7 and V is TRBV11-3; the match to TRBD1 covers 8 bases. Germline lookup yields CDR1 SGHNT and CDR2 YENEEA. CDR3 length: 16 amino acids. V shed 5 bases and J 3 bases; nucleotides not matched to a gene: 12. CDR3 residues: CASSPRTGGDLYEQYF. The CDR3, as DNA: TGTGCCAGCAGCCCCCGAACAGGGGGTGATCTCTACGAGCAGTACTTC.

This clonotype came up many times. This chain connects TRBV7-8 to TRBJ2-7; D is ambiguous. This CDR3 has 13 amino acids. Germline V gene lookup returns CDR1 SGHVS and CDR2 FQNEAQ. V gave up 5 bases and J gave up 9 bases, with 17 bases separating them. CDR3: CASSPIRPLGQYV. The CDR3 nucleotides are TGTGCCAGCAGCCCGATCCGTCCTTTAGGGCAGTACGTC.

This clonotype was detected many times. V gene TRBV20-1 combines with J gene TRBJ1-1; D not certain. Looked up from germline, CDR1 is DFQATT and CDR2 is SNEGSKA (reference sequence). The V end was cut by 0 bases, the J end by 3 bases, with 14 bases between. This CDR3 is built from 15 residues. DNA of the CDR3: TGCAGTGCTAGAGATCCACGGGGTTGGGACACTGAAGCTTTCTTT. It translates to CSARDPRGWDTEAFF.

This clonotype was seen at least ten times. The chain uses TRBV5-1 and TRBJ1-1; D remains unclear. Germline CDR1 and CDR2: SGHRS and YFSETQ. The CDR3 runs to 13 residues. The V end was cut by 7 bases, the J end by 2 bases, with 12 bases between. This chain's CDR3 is CASVHESNTEAFF. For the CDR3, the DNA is TGCGCCAGCGTACATGAGAGCAACACTGAAGCTTTCTTT.